The clone carrying this T cell receptor beta chain was seen just once. This table comes from immunoSEQ multiplex PCR, and its TCRdb copy is limited to in-frame clones, with some not included. This sample has 120,000 to 150,000 clones, with approximately 83% found just once. The data originate from a study of blood T cell repertoires in COVID-19. The CDR3 covers 16 residues. The germline V gene has CDR1 SGHTA and CDR2 FQGNSA. The V end lost 0 bases, the J end lost 1 base, and 12 bases lay between the germline ends. The genes are TRBV7-2 and TRBJ2-5; D is possibly TRBD1 (6 bases). Sequenced input: peripheral blood. This TCR was recovered from a woman aged 60 to 75 with COVID-19, enrolled during active disease. The CDR3 nucleotides read TGTGCCAGCAGCTTAGCGCTACAGGGAACCCAAGAGACCCAGTACTTC. This sequence encodes CASSLALQGTQETQYF. Combining the CDR3 with reference TRBV7-2 and TRBJ2-5 gives the whole variable domain GAGVSQSPSNKVTEKGKDVELRCDPISGHTALYWYRQSLGQGLEFLIYFQGNSAPDKSGLPSDRFSAERTGGSVSTLTIQRTQQEDSAVYLCASSLALQGTQETQYFGPGTRLLVL.